The TCR beta chain under discussion was sequenced for a study of T cells after posttransplantation cyclophosphamide. The CDR3 has 18 amino acids. In germline, CDR1 is SGHDT, CDR2 YYEEEE. V shed 0 bases, J shed 2 bases, and the junction held 11 bases outside the gene matches. A word on this clone: Its antigen is undetermined.

Some clones are missing from TCRdb's copy, which holds only in-frame ones; the method was immunoSEQ multiplex PCR. The table has 47,000 or so clones, roughly nine tenths seen once; the top ten hold around 3%. Broader study findings: Blood and skin or GI T cell repertoires showed limited TRB overlap.

The sample consisted of PBMCs. This TCR came from a woman aged 45-59 years in good health and a related stem cell transplant donor. The V and J genes are TRBV5-6 and TRBJ2-7, with 10 bases identical to TRBD2. CDR3 residues: CASSLAEFKRGGPYEQYF. In DNA, the CDR3 is TGTGCCAGCAGCTTGGCCGAATTCAAGCGGGGGGGCCCCTACGAGCAGTACTTC.